A single sample is the source of the 24 T cell receptor beta chains below, sequenced in a study of CXCR3-negative and CXCR3-positive naive CD8 T cells (dated by TCRdb to between 2017 and 2020). The paper as a whole reports these results and caveats: TRB CDR3s from CXCR3-positive naive cells showed higher hydrophobicity (lower Kidera factor 4), lower energy, and higher strength and volume indices than CXCR3-negative naive cells.

For sequencing, a NextSeq 550 was employed. The Human TCR Profiling Kit (MiLaboratory) was used to prepare UMI-labeled 5' RACE TRB cDNA libraries. The reads underwent TCRdb reprocessing, giving one record for each CDR3 protein sequence and no DNA. This sample's listing comprises just under 90,000 distinct CDR3 sequences. Of the sample, less than 0.85% falls within the top ten clones. No cognate antigen is known for these TCRs. Sequencing was performed on naive CXCR3+ CD8+ T cells from blood. Explained via the paper, the cell subset or site label denotes: CD45RO-CCR7+CD27+CD95- naive CD8+ T cells expressing CXCR3 (TNR3+). These TCRs come from a human donor in good health. Some clones in this sample may be carry-over from other donors' samples.

V is TRBV15 and J is TRBJ2-1; without DNA, the TCRdb call of TRBD1 cannot be checked. Germline CDR1 reads LNHNV; CDR2 reads YYDKDF (reference sequence). This CDR3 is 14 amino acids long. The CDR3 loop reads CATSRAGETNEQFF.

CDR3 amino acids: CASSIQGLAGIYEQYF. The chain recombines TRBV27 with TRBJ2-7; the TCRdb call, TRBD2, lacks DNA for checking. Germline CDR1 and CDR2: MNHEY and SMNVEV (reference sequence). This CDR3 comprises 16 residues.

The rearrangement links TRBV7-9 to TRBJ1-1. The CDR3 spans 13 residues. The germline CDR1 and CDR2 sequences are SEHNR and FQNEAQ (reference sequence). CDR3 region: CASSQKPNTEAFF. The full variable domain, rest sourced from reference TRBV7-9 and TRBJ1-1, is DTGVSQNPRHKITKRGQNVTFRCDPISEHNRLYWYRQTLGQGPEFLTYFQNEAQLEKSRLLSDRFSAERPKGSFSTLEIQRTEQGDSAMYLCASSQKPNTEAFFGQGTRLTVV.

This chain links TRBV28 with TRBJ2-7; TCRdb's D call, TRBD1, is unchecked because there is no DNA. Germline V lookup: CDR1 MDHEN, CDR2 SYDVKM. The CDR3 contains 12 residues. This CDR3 is CASSRNRGEQYF. The whole variable domain, filled in from reference TRBV28 and TRBJ2-7, reads DVKVTQSSRYLVKRTGEKVFLECVQDMDHENMFWYRQDPGLGLRLIYFSYDVKMKEKGDIPEGYSVSREKKERFSLILESASTNQTSMYLCASSRNRGEQYFGPGTRLTVT.

The chain carries TRBV12-3 or TRBV12-4 and TRBJ2-1; TCRdb calls TRBD1, which cannot be checked without DNA. The CDR3 extends over 13 amino acids. CDR3 sequence reads: CVSSPPLPGEQFF.

The V call is TRBV5-1, the J call TRBJ2-3; as DNA is missing, the TRBD1 call by TCRdb cannot be tested. CDR3 length: 15 amino acids. The germline V gene encodes CDR1 SGHRS and CDR2 YFSETQ. The chain's CDR3 is CASGGASRAADTQYF.

This rearrangement joins TRBV14 to TRBJ1-3; TCRdb names TRBD1, which stays unverified in the absence of DNA. The CDR3 has 16 residues. CDR1 and CDR2 (germline): SGHDN, FVKESK. This CDR3 reads CASSQERPASGNTIYF. Drawing the rest from reference TRBV14 and TRBJ1-3, the complete variable domain is EAGVTQFPSHSVIEKGQTVTLRCDPISGHDNLYWYRRVMGKEIKFLLHFVKESKQDESGMPNNRFLAERTGGTYSTLKVQPAELEDSGVYFCASSQERPASGNTIYFGEGSWLTVV.

The chain links TRBV7-9 to TRBJ1-2; the D call from TCRdb, TRBD1, cannot be confirmed without DNA. Germline CDR1 is SEHNR and CDR2 is FQNEAQ (reference sequence). The length of the CDR3 is 14 residues. CDR3 sequence: CASSLAGDNYGYTF.

The V and J genes are TRBV4-2 and TRBJ2-1; as DNA is missing, the TRBD2 call by TCRdb cannot be tested. Looked up from germline, CDR1 is LGHNA and CDR2 is YNFKEQ. This CDR3 is 18 amino acids long. The CDR3 here is CASSQGPYSGIGEDEQFF.

This chain links TRBV6-6 with TRBJ1-1. The germline gives CDR1 MNHNY, CDR2 SVGAGI (reference sequence). The CDR3 sequence is 12 residues long. The CDR3 reads CASSYVAWEAFF.

This sequence joins TRBV7-8 and TRBJ2-7; TCRdb reports TRBD1, a call that lacks DNA to check it against. Germline assignment: CDR1 SGHVS and CDR2 FQNEAQ. This CDR3 spans 14 amino acids. The CDR3 sequence: CASSLGVRGYEQYF.

The chain combines TRBV28 with TRBJ2-5; lacking DNA, the TRBD2 call made by TCRdb goes unchecked. The germline V gene encodes CDR1 MDHEN and CDR2 SYDVKM. The CDR3 runs to 13 residues. The CDR3 protein is CASSLGLAGEFYF.

V is TRBV29-1 and J is TRBJ2-1; without DNA, the TCRdb call of TRBD1 cannot be checked. The CDR3 sequence is 13 residues long. CDR1 is SQVTM, CDR2 ANQGSEA, per germline. CDR3 region: CSVEEEGAYEQYF.

This chain uses TRBV28 with TRBJ2-7; no DNA is available, so the TRBD1 call from TCRdb remains unchecked. This CDR3 comprises 12 residues. Germline V lookup: CDR1 MDHEN, CDR2 SYDVKM. CDR3 loop: CASSLWRGEQYF.

The CDR3 here is CASSLELAGAANTGELFF. The rearrangement links TRBV5-1 to TRBJ2-2; TCRdb gives TRBD2 as the D gene, but with no DNA this cannot be confirmed. This CDR3 region has 18 residues. The germline V gene encodes CDR1 SGHRS and CDR2 YFSETQ. The whole variable domain, remainder taken from reference TRBV5-1 and TRBJ2-2, is KAGVTQTPRYLIKTRGQQVTLSCSPISGHRSVSWYQQTPGQGLQFLFEYFSETQRNKGNFPGRFSGRQFSNSRSEMNVSTLELGDSALYLCASSLELAGAANTGELFFGEGSRLTVL.

The CDR3 is CASSFRTLYGYTF. The V and J genes are TRBV28 and TRBJ1-2; TCRdb's D gene call, TRBD1, goes unchecked for lack of DNA. This CDR3 has 13 residues. The germline gives CDR1 MDHEN, CDR2 SYDVKM.

V usage is TRBV28 and J usage is TRBJ2-2; there is no DNA to check the TCRdb D call of TRBD2. The CDR3 has 15 amino acids. CDR1 is MDHEN, CDR2 SYDVKM, per germline. Here the CDR3 reads CASSHSGSSTGELFF.

This rearrangement joins TRBV7-9 to TRBJ2-1. This CDR3 contains 13 residues. The germline V gene has CDR1 SEHNR and CDR2 FQNEAQ (reference sequence). CDR3 amino acids: CASSGTPKWEQFF.

This chain uses TRBV15 with TRBJ1-5; TCRdb reports TRBD1, a call that lacks DNA to check it against. Per germline, CDR1 LNHNV and CDR2 YYDKDF (reference sequence). The CDR3 extends over 16 amino acids. The CDR3: CATSDRQGSESQPQHF.

The genes are TRBV9 and TRBJ1-4. Germline loops: CDR1 SGDLS, CDR2 YYNGEE. This CDR3 comprises 14 residues. CDR3 loop: CASSDSRGSEKLFF.

The CDR3 sequence is CASRPGITDYGYTF. This sequence joins TRBV5-1 and TRBJ1-2; TCRdb's assignment of TRBD1 cannot be checked, as there is no DNA. The CDR3 spans 14 residues. Germline-derived CDR1 and CDR2 are SGHRS and YFSETQ.

The rearrangement joins TRBV14 to TRBJ2-1; checking the TCRdb D call of TRBD2 is not possible without DNA. This CDR3 is 15 amino acids long. CDR1 SGHDN and CDR2 FVKESK come from the germline V gene. The CDR3 loop reads CASSQVPGLYNEQFF.

J is TRBJ2-1 and V is TRBV2; absent DNA, TCRdb's TRBD1 call cannot be checked. The CDR3 covers 14 residues. Germline V gives CDR1 SNHLY, CDR2 FYNNEI. The CDR3 is CASIRDRADNEQFF.

The rearrangement links TRBV13 to TRBJ2-7; TCRdb reports TRBD1, a call that lacks DNA to check it against. The germline V gene encodes CDR1 PRHDT and CDR2 FYEKMQ (reference sequence). The CDR3 is 14 residues long. The CDR3 spells CASSIREISYEQYF.